The 24 T cell receptor beta chains reported below all come from one sample, sequenced in a study of CD8+ T cells in alopecia areata. Sequencing used cDNA as its template, made by extracting RNA and reverse transcribing it. The protocol was immunoSEQ multiplex PCR, while the TCRdb copy is restricted to in-frame clones and leaves out a portion. The sample shows fewer than 40,000 clones, more than 50% of them seen only once. CD4+ cells belonging to about five patients, who were in the biomarker study, were further sorted into CD25+CD127- cells. Sequencing was carried out using CD4+ Tregs sorted from blood. These receptors all come from a human donor with alopecia areata.

This clone was picked up a small number of times. The V and J genes are TRBV15 and TRBJ2-3; 15 positions match TRBD2. The trim removed 5 bases at V and 1 base at J, leaving 7 bases unmatched. CDR1 and CDR2 (germline): LNHNV, YYDKDF (reference sequence). The CDR3 consists of 18 residues. Written as DNA, the CDR3 is TGTGCCACCAGCCCGGGACTAGCGGGGGGTTATGGCACAGATACGCAGTATTTT. Protein product: CATSPGLAGGYGTDTQYF.

The rearrangement uses TRBV11-3 and TRBJ2-3; 7 bases line up with TRBD2. Per germline, CDR1 SGHNT and CDR2 YENEEA. The length of the CDR3 is 17 residues. V lost 5 bases and J lost 6; bases outside the gene matches: 17. The CDR3 is CASSPQTSSIRMDTQYF. CDR3 DNA sequence: TGTGCCAGCAGCCCCCAGACTAGCTCTATCAGGATGGATACGCAGTATTTT. Looking up the rest from reference TRBV11-3 and TRBJ2-3 gives the full variable domain: EAGVVQSPRYKIIEKKQPVAFWCNPISGHNTLYWYLQNLGQGPELLIRYENEEAVDDSQLPKDRFSAERLKGVDSTLKIQPAELGDSAVYLCASSPQTSSIRMDTQYFGPGTRLTVL.

The chain joins TRBV4-1 to TRBJ2-7, with D possibly called TRBD1 or TRBD2 (5 bases each). Per the germline V gene, CDR1 is MGHRA and CDR2 is YSYEKL. The length of the CDR3 is 15 residues. Between the trimmed V and J ends, which lost 0 bases and 3 bases, there was a span of 12 bases. The CDR3 bases are TGCGCCAGCAGCCAAGAAGAGGGGCGGGTCTACGAGCAGTACTTC. This encodes CASSQEEGRVYEQYF.

In its sample, this clone was seen once. This chain uses TRBV5-4 with TRBJ1-2; D not certain. Germline loops: CDR1 SGHNT, CDR2 YYREEE (reference sequence). The CDR3 loop spans 15 amino acids. V shed 0 bases and J shed 8 bases, with 17 bases lying between them. CDR3 nucleotides: TGTGCCAGCAGCTTGGAGGCGGAGGCGCGGACGGGCTACACCTTC. Its protein product is CASSLEAEARTGYTF.

The rearrangement uses TRBV30 and TRBJ2-1; D tentatively fits TRBD1 or TRBD2 (5 bases each). The germline CDR1 and CDR2 sequences are GTSNPN and SVGIG (reference sequence). V lost 1 base and J 12 bases, leaving 16 bases between the germline ends. The CDR3 consists of 13 residues. The CDR3 sequence is CAWSGGTNPGQFF. In nucleotides, the CDR3 is TGTGCCTGGAGTGGGGGGACGAATCCTGGGCAGTTCTTC.

This rearrangement joins TRBV14 to TRBJ1-4; D is perhaps TRBD1 (6 bases). V was trimmed by 3 bases and J by 8 bases, leaving 22 bases between them. Germline loops: CDR1 SGHDN, CDR2 FVKESK. The CDR3 has 17 residues. This chain's CDR3 is CASSHAAGGRVREKLFF. Written as DNA, the CDR3 is TGTGCCAGCAGCCACGCCGCGGGGGGCAGGGTGCGGGAAAAACTGTTTTTT.

This clone turned up a few times. This chain uses TRBV4-1 with TRBJ1-1, with 8 positions matching TRBD1. Losses at the gene ends were 3 bases for V and 7 bases for J; bases not matched to a gene: 19. CDR1 is MGHRA and CDR2 is YSYEKL in the germline V gene. The CDR3 extends over 18 amino acids. In DNA form, the CDR3 reads TGCGCCAGCAGCCACCATCTTATGGACAGGGAAAGATCGATTGAAGCTTTCTTT. Residues: CASSHHLMDRERSIEAFF.

V gene TRBV28 combines with J gene TRBJ2-7; the D gene could be TRBD1 or TRBD2 (5 bases each). The V end lost 5 bases, the J end lost 0 bases, and 17 bases lay between the germline ends. The CDR3 spans 16 residues. Germline V gene lookup returns CDR1 MDHEN and CDR2 SYDVKM. CDR3 DNA sequence: TGTGCCAGCAGTGACCTGTCGGGGCGGTACTCCTACGAGCAGTACTTC. Protein sequence: CASSDLSGRYSYEQYF. Full variable domain (remainder filled in from reference TRBV28 and TRBJ2-7): DVKVTQSSRYLVKRTGEKVFLECVQDMDHENMFWYRQDPGLGLRLIYFSYDVKMKEKGDIPEGYSVSREKKERFSLILESASTNQTSMYLCASSDLSGRYSYEQYFGPGTRLTVT.

This clone was observed a handful of times. This chain connects TRBV7-3 to TRBJ1-1; 8 bases map to TRBD1. Looked up from germline, CDR1 is SGHTA and CDR2 is FQGTGA. V shed 2 bases and J 5 bases; nucleotides not matched to a gene: 7. There are 15 residues in the CDR3. The CDR3 region is CASSLRTGPGTEAFF. The CDR3 DNA follows: TGTGCCAGCAGCTTACGGACAGGGCCAGGAACTGAAGCTTTCTTT.

This chain uses TRBV30 with TRBJ2-3; D perhaps matches TRBD2 (6 bases). The V and J ends lost 2 bases and 4 bases respectively, with 7 bases between them. CDR1 is GTSNPN and CDR2 is SVGIG in the germline V gene (reference sequence). The CDR3 runs to 12 residues. This CDR3 reads CAWSPGADTQYF. The CDR3 region has the DNA TGTGCCTGGAGTCCGGGAGCAGATACGCAGTATTTT. The complete variable domain, with remaining parts taken from reference TRBV30 and TRBJ2-3, reads SQTIHQWPATLVQPVGSPLSLECTVEGTSNPNLYWYRQAAGRGLQLLFYSVGIGQISSEVPQNLSASRPQDRQFILSSKKLLLSDSGFYLCAWSPGADTQYFGPGTRLTVL.

The rearrangement joins TRBV28 to TRBJ2-2, with a tentative D call TRBD1 (6 bases). Germline V gene data show CDR1 as MDHEN and CDR2 as SYDVKM. This CDR3 is 16 amino acids long. Trimming left V 6 bases short and J 5 bases short, with 19 bases between. In DNA, the CDR3 is TGTGCCAGCAGCCCGGGGAAAGGGGGTCAGACCGGGGAGCTGTTTTTT. Protein product: CASSPGKGGQTGELFF.

This clone was picked up a small number of times. The chain recombines TRBV2 with TRBJ2-5; 7 bases map to TRBD2. J gave up 7 bases and V 7 bases, and 9 bases lay outside the gene matches. CDR1 is SNHLY and CDR2 is FYNNEI in the germline V gene. This CDR3 is built from 13 residues. DNA of the CDR3: TGTGCCAGCAAGGGGCGGGAGAGGAGGACCCAGTACTTC. As protein: CASKGRERRTQYF.

Only a few counts were recorded for this clone. The chain recombines TRBV4-3 with TRBJ2-1; either TRBD1 or TRBD2 may supply D (6 bases each). The CDR3 is made up of 16 amino acids. Trimming removed 4 bases at V and 5 bases at J, with 18 bases between. The germline CDR1 and CDR2 sequences are LGHNA and YSLEER. The CDR3 DNA reads TGCGCCAGCAGCCCTAGATGGGGGGCCGAAAACAATGAGCAGTTCTTC. It yields the protein CASSPRWGAENNEQFF.

The genes are TRBV18 and TRBJ2-5, with 7 bases lining up with TRBD2. J lost 5 bases, V lost 1 base, and 7 bases had no gene match. The germline gives CDR1 KGHSH, CDR2 LQKENI. This CDR3 spans 15 amino acids. CDR3 region: CASSPQEGSGETQYF. CDR3 coding DNA: TGTGCCAGCTCACCACAGGAAGGTAGCGGGGAGACCCAGTACTTC. The whole variable domain, remainder taken from reference TRBV18 and TRBJ2-5, is NAGVMQNPRHLVRRRGQEARLRCSPMKGHSHVYWYRQLPEEGLKFMVYLQKENIIDESGMPKERFSAEFPKEGPSILRIQQVVRGDSAAYFCASSPQEGSGETQYFGPGTRLLVL.

The V and J genes are TRBV4-3 and TRBJ1-2, with D possibly matching TRBD1 (6 bases). Germline V gene lookup returns CDR1 LGHNA and CDR2 YSLEER. The V gene lost 0 bases and the J gene lost 5 bases, with 13 bases spanning the gap. The CDR3 totals 15 residues. The CDR3 sequence is CASSQDVGGRYGYTF. The DNA for the CDR3 is TGCGCCAGCAGCCAAGATGTAGGGGGGAGGTATGGCTACACCTTC.

The rearrangement uses TRBV5-1 and TRBJ1-4; TRBD1 matches at 7 bases. Germline CDR1 and CDR2: SGHRS and YFSETQ. J was trimmed by 0 bases and V by 4 bases; bases with no gene match: 6. The CDR3 totals 16 residues. The DNA of the CDR3 is TGCGCCAGCAGCCCGGGACAGATTGCAACTAATGAAAAACTGTTTTTT. As protein: CASSPGQIATNEKLFF. Together with reference TRBV5-1 and TRBJ1-4, the CDR3 gives the full variable domain: KAGVTQTPRYLIKTRGQQVTLSCSPISGHRSVSWYQQTPGQGLQFLFEYFSETQRNKGNFPGRFSGRQFSNSRSEMNVSTLELGDSALYLCASSPGQIATNEKLFFGSGTQLSVL.

In its sample, this clone was seen a few times. V and J are TRBV29-1 and TRBJ1-1; tentatively, D is TRBD1 (6 bases). Trimming cost V 6 bases and J 2 bases, with 10 bases left between them. Germline CDR1 is SQVTM and CDR2 is ANQGSEA. There are 12 residues in the CDR3. CDR3 loop: CSVKQGNTEAFF. DNA of the CDR3: TGCAGCGTAAAACAGGGAAACACTGAAGCTTTCTTT.

This rearrangement joins TRBV28 to TRBJ2-7; the match to TRBD1 covers 8 bases. The germline CDR1 and CDR2 sequences are MDHEN and SYDVKM. This CDR3 has 14 residues. The V gene end was trimmed by 6 bases and the J gene end by 9 bases; junction bases not matched to a gene: 13. As DNA, the CDR3 is TGTGCCAGCAGACCCGGGACAGGATATTCCGGGCAGTACTTC. This codes for CASRPGTGYSGQYF.

This clone was recorded only once. V is TRBV7-2 and J is TRBJ2-3, with D unclear. Looked up from germline, CDR1 is SGHTA and CDR2 is FQGNSA. V gave up 1 base and J gave up 10 bases, with 18 bases separating them. CDR3 length equals 15 residues. As DNA, the CDR3 is TGTGCCAGCAGCTTAGGGGCGATAGAGTTGACGGCGCAGTATTTT. Protein product: CASSLGAIELTAQYF.

The chain recombines TRBV18 with TRBJ2-3; D is tentatively TRBD1 or TRBD2 (5 bases each). The ends were cut back, 3 bases at V and 4 bases at J, with 5 bases in the middle. The CDR3 totals 12 residues. The germline V gene has CDR1 KGHSH and CDR2 LQKENI. The CDR3 is CASSPGADTQYF. The CDR3 DNA reads as TGTGCCAGCTCACCGGGGGCAGATACGCAGTATTTT. Full variable domain (outside the CDR3, taken from reference TRBV18 and TRBJ2-3): NAGVMQNPRHLVRRRGQEARLRCSPMKGHSHVYWYRQLPEEGLKFMVYLQKENIIDESGMPKERFSAEFPKEGPSILRIQQVVRGDSAAYFCASSPGADTQYFGPGTRLTVL.

This chain links TRBV7-8 with TRBJ2-3, with D hard to call. The CDR3 runs 13 residues. Between the trimmed V and J ends, which lost 4 bases and 4 bases, there was a span of 9 bases. Germline-derived CDR1 and CDR2 are SGHVS and FQNEAQ. This chain's CDR3 is CASSSLGADTQYF. DNA for the CDR3: TGTGCCAGCAGCTCTTTGGGTGCAGATACGCAGTATTTT.

This clone was picked up one time. This chain joins TRBV29-1 and TRBJ1-1; D gene ambiguous. The CDR3 covers 12 residues. Trimming took off 1 base at V and 6 bases at J, with 9 bases between the two ends. The germline gives CDR1 SQVTM, CDR2 ANQGSEA. The CDR3 DNA follows: TGCAGCGTTGAAGCGCTGGAGGCTGAAGCTTTCTTT. Translating gives CSVEALEAEAFF.

This clone turned up a few times. The V and J genes are TRBV29-1 and TRBJ1-2; 9 nucleotides align to TRBD1. This CDR3 is built from 13 residues. Per germline, CDR1 SQVTM and CDR2 ANQGSEA. After removal of 4 bases from V and 7 bases from J, the junction contained 7 bases not matched to a gene. CDR3 in DNA: TGCAGCGTTGCCGGACAGGGGAACGCTGGCTACACCTTC. It codes for CSVAGQGNAGYTF.

This clone showed up just a few times. The chain uses TRBV29-1 and TRBJ1-1; 8 bases match TRBD1. Trimming cost V 7 bases and J 5 bases; bases outside gene matches: 9. Looked up from germline, CDR1 is SQVTM and CDR2 is ANQGSEA. This CDR3 spans 13 amino acids. CDR3 protein: CSARQGIGTEAFF. Written as DNA, the CDR3 is TGCAGCGCGAGACAGGGGATAGGAACTGAAGCTTTCTTT.